Presented here are 20 T cell receptor beta chains from one specimen sequenced in a study of CD4 T cells in relation to SARS-CoV-2 and coronaviruses. Generated by immunoSEQ multiplex PCR, the TCRdb table keeps only in-frame clones and is missing some. In the table there are about 37,000 clones, approximately 90% of which are singletons. Sequenced: memory CD4+ T cells from PBMCs. The receptors derive from an adult with COVID-19.

The chain couples TRBV5-1 to TRBJ2-3; D may be TRBD1 (6 bases). The CDR3 consists of 13 residues. V dropped 4 bases and J dropped 1 base, with 7 bases sitting between them. Per the germline V gene, CDR1 is SGHRS and CDR2 is YFSETQ. In nucleotides, the CDR3 is TGCGCCAGCAGCCGACAGGGCACAGATACGCAGTATTTT. This codes for CASSRQGTDTQYF. Using reference TRBV5-1 and TRBJ2-3 for the parts outside the CDR3, the full variable domain is KAGVTQTPRYLIKTRGQQVTLSCSPISGHRSVSWYQQTPGQGLQFLFEYFSETQRNKGNFPGRFSGRQFSNSRSEMNVSTLELGDSALYLCASSRQGTDTQYFGPGTRLTVL.

V and J are TRBV6-5 and TRBJ1-1; D gene uncertain. V was trimmed by 7 bases and J by 12 bases, leaving 15 bases between them. Germline CDR1 MNHEY, CDR2 SVGAGI. The CDR3 length is 11 residues. The CDR3 protein is CASTHSAETFF. In nucleotides, the CDR3 is TGTGCCAGCACCCACTCCGCGGAGACTTTCTTT.

This clone has just a few counts. The chain uses TRBV7-9 and TRBJ1-2, with TRBD1 identical over 10 bases. V gave up 2 bases and J gave up 4 bases; unmatched junction bases: 7. In germline, CDR1 is SEHNR, CDR2 FQNEAQ (reference sequence). The CDR3 length is 16 residues. In nucleotides, the CDR3 is TGTGCCAGCAGCTTACTTAGACAGGGGGCCGTCTATGGCTACACCTTC. Amino acids: CASSLLRQGAVYGYTF.

V and J are TRBV2 and TRBJ2-2, with D unresolved. This CDR3 spans 13 amino acids. Per germline, CDR1 SNHLY and CDR2 FYNNEI. The V end lost 3 bases, the J end lost 8 bases, and 10 bases lay between the germline ends. The CDR3 here is CASSDTSRGELFF. CDR3 bases: TGTGCCAGCAGTGATACCTCAAGGGGGGAGCTGTTTTTT.

This clone was recorded only once. This chain joins TRBV30 and TRBJ2-5; D remains ambiguous. Germline values: CDR1 GTSNPN, CDR2 SVGIG (reference sequence). This CDR3 contains 11 residues. Trimming pared 5 bases from V and 5 bases from J, leaving 9 bases between. The CDR3 is CAWQVLETQYF. The CDR3 DNA reads as TGTGCCTGGCAGGTTCTGGAGACCCAGTACTTC.

The V call is TRBV19, the J call TRBJ2-2; possible D gene TRBD2, 6 bases. CDR1 and CDR2 from the germline V gene are LNHDA and SQIVND (reference sequence). The CDR3 is made up of 15 amino acids. V was shortened by 4 bases and J by 0 bases, with 9 bases between the two germline ends. The CDR3 nucleotides read TGTGCCAGTAGTACCCGACTAGCGAACACCGGGGAGCTGTTTTTT. Amino acid sequence: CASSTRLANTGELFF.

This chain links TRBV18 with TRBJ2-3; TRBD1 matches 8 bases. In germline, CDR1 is KGHSH, CDR2 LQKENI. The CDR3 runs 19 residues. Unmatched junction bases numbered 16, after V lost 3 bases and J lost 2 bases. The CDR3 DNA sequence: TGTGCCAGCTCACCGCTCGGACAGGGTTCGGGTGGAGTCACAGATACGCAGTATTTT. The encoded protein is CASSPLGQGSGGVTDTQYF.

The genes are TRBV9 and TRBJ1-1, with a tentative D call TRBD1 (6 bases). V lost 2 bases and J 1 base, leaving 12 bases between the germline ends. Germline V CDR1 and CDR2: SGDLS, YYNGEE. The CDR3 totals 15 residues. CDR3 region: CASSVSGTPNTEAFF. The CDR3 nucleotides are TGTGCCAGCAGCGTTTCCGGGACACCGAACACTGAAGCTTTCTTT.

The chain couples TRBV27 to TRBJ1-3; D is perhaps TRBD1 (5 bases). This CDR3 is 17 amino acids long. Germline V gives CDR1 MNHEY, CDR2 SMNVEV (reference sequence). V was trimmed by 5 bases and J by 0 bases, leaving 17 bases between them. In DNA form, the CDR3 reads TGTGCCAGCAGTCTCCATGGGGCAATTAGCTCTGGAAACACCATATATTTT. Encoded protein: CASSLHGAISSGNTIYF.

The CDR3 sequence: CASSTGPSTDTQYF. DNA of the CDR3: TGTGCCAGCAGCACCGGACCCAGCACAGATACGCAGTATTTT. This chain links TRBV5-4 with TRBJ2-3, with D unresolved. Germline values: CDR1 SGHNT, CDR2 YYREEE (reference sequence). The CDR3 consists of 14 residues. V was pared by 4 bases and J by 0 bases, with 9 bases between.

V usage is TRBV19 and J usage is TRBJ1-1; no firm D call. V dropped 1 base and J dropped 0 bases, with 6 bases sitting between them. Germline lookup yields CDR1 LNHDA and CDR2 SQIVND (reference sequence). The CDR3 sequence is 14 residues long. The CDR3 nucleotides read TGTGCCAGTAGTATAGCGGGGATGAACACTGAAGCTTTCTTT. Protein product: CASSIAGMNTEAFF.

The chain has TRBV5-6 and TRBJ1-2; a possible D gene is TRBD1 (6 bases). CDR1 is SGHDT, CDR2 YYEEEE, per germline. Trimming left V 0 bases short and J 7 bases short, with 25 bases between. The CDR3 loop spans 18 amino acids. The CDR3 DNA reads as TGTGCCAGCAGCTTGGCCCAAGGGGGGGCTTTCTTATCGAGTGGCTACACCTTC. Protein sequence: CASSLAQGGAFLSSGYTF.

V and J are TRBV30 and TRBJ1-1, with D unresolved. This CDR3 has 15 amino acids. V lost 0 bases and J 5 bases, leaving 16 bases between the germline ends. Germline V gene sequence: CDR1 GTSNPN, CDR2 SVGIG (reference sequence). The CDR3 here is CAWSVIGIVRTEAFF. The CDR3 DNA follows: TGTGCCTGGAGTGTGATTGGCATCGTGAGAACTGAAGCTTTCTTT.

This clone has a handful of counts. CDR3 amino acids: CSEIEDPNTEAFF. The CDR3 DNA follows: TGCAGCGAGATAGAGGACCCGAACACTGAAGCTTTCTTT. This chain uses TRBV29-1 with TRBJ1-1; D gene uncertain. The CDR3 extends over 13 amino acids. CDR1 SQVTM and CDR2 ANQGSEA come from the germline V gene. Between the trimmed V and J ends, which lost 7 bases and 1 base, there was a span of 13 bases.

This clone was found once. The chain joins TRBV7-2 to TRBJ2-7; 10 positions match TRBD2. The J segment lost 0 bases and the V segment lost 3 bases, leaving 11 bases of the junction unmatched. This CDR3 has 18 amino acids. CDR1 is SGHTA and CDR2 is FQGNSA in the germline V gene. This CDR3 reads CASSFSVFSGGSSYEQYF. The CDR3 DNA reads TGTGCCAGCAGCTTCTCGGTCTTTAGCGGGGGGAGCTCCTACGAGCAGTACTTC.

Only one count was recorded for this clone. V gene TRBV11-2 combines with J gene TRBJ2-5; tentative D call: TRBD2 (6 bases). Between the trimmed V and J ends, which lost 5 bases and 6 bases, there was a span of 16 bases. The CDR3 runs to 14 residues. Germline lookup yields CDR1 SGHAT and CDR2 FQNNGV. The CDR3 nucleotides are TGTGCCAGCAGCGCCCGGGGGTCGTCCAAGACCCAGTACTTC. It is translated as CASSARGSSKTQYF.

The genes are TRBV21-1 and TRBJ2-7; the DNA was not used to check the table's D call, TRBD1. TRBV21-1 corresponds to a pseudogene. This CDR3 is 17 amino acids long. CDR3 in DNA: TGTGCCAGCAGCAACTTCCCCTTCTGGGACAGACGCTACGAGCAGTACTTC. Residues: CASSNFPFWDRRYEQYF.

This clone has a handful of counts. This chain joins TRBV10-1 and TRBJ1-1; 7 nucleotides match TRBD1. Germline V gene data show CDR1 as WNHNN and CDR2 as SYGVQD (reference sequence). This CDR3 is 14 amino acids long. Trimming at V came to 6 bases and at J to 5 bases, leaving 9 bases not matched to a gene. The CDR3 is CASSAIGRGTEAFF. The CDR3 DNA reads as TGCGCCAGCAGCGCTATCGGCAGGGGGACTGAAGCTTTCTTT.

The rearrangement links TRBV7-2 to TRBJ1-5, with D possibly being TRBD1 (5 bases). Trimming pared 4 bases from V and 3 bases from J, leaving 13 bases between. This CDR3 spans 15 amino acids. CDR1 is SGHTA and CDR2 is FQGNSA in the germline V gene. The CDR3 DNA follows: TGTGCCAGCAGCTCCTCGGGACGCCCCAATCAGCCCCAGCATTTT. It is translated as CASSSSGRPNQPQHF.

V is TRBV7-6 and J is TRBJ2-5, with D perhaps being TRBD1 or TRBD2 (6 bases each). The CDR3 totals 15 residues. V gave up 4 bases and J gave up 1 base, with 13 bases separating them. CDR1 and CDR2 from the germline V gene are SGHVS and FNYEAQ. CDR3 nucleotides: TGTGCCAGCAGCTCCGTGGGGGGCTTCCAAGAGACCCAGTACTTC. Translation: CASSSVGGFQETQYF.